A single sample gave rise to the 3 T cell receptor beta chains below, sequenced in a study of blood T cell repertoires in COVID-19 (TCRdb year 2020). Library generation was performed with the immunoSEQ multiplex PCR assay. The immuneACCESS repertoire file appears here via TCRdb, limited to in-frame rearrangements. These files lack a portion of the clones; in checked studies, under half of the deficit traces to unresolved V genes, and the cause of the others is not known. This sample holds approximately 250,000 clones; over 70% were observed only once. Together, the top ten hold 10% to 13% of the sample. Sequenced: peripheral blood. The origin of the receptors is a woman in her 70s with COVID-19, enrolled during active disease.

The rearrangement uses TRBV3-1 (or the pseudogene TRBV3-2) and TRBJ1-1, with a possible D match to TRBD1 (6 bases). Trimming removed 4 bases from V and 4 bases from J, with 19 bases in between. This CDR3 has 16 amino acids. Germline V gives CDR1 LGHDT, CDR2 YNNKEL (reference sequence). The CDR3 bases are TGTGCCAGCAGCCTACGGTCCAGGGGCCTTGGCACTGAAGCTTTCTTT. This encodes CASSLRSRGLGTEAFF.

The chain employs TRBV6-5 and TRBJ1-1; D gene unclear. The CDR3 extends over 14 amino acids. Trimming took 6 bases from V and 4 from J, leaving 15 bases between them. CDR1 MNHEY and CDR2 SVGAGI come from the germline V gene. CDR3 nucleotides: TGTGCCAGCAGCCTCGAGACGGCGGCCACTGAAGCTTTCTTT. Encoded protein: CASSLETAATEAFF.

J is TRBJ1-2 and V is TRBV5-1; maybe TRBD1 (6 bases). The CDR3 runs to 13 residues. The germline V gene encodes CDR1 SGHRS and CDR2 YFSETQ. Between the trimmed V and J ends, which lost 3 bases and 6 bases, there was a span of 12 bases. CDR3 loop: CASSSGHPDGYTF. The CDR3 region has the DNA TGCGCCAGCAGCTCGGGACATCCCGATGGCTACACCTTC.